The rows below give T cell receptor beta chains drawn from one sample of a study of shared clonotypes between healthy human individuals. Using immunoSEQ multiplex PCR, the repertoire was profiled, and TCRdb retains in-frame clones only, with some absent. The sample records 400,000 to 550,000 clones, roughly 78% being singletons. The specimen was PBMCs. These receptors originate from a woman between 40 and 55 years old in good health. Some clones in this sample may be carry-over from other donors' samples. Each CDR3 is given with its conserved first and last residue. D genes are given only for firm matches. Expanded clones get a size class; other rows say once, few or many, or leave the size out.

cdr3_nt: TGTGCCAGCAGCCAAGAAGGTGGAGCGGGAGTTCGAGATACGCAGTATTTT; cdr3_aa: CASSQEGGAGVRDTQYF; clone_size: -; j_call: TRBJ2-3; d_call: TRBD2; v_call: TRBV4-2
cdr3_nt: TGCGCCAGCAGCTTGAACGCAGGGGACTACGAGCAGTACTTC; cdr3_aa: CASSLNAGDYEQYF; clone_size: -; j_call: TRBJ2-7; d_call: -; v_call: TRBV5-1
cdr3_nt: TGTGCCAGCTCACCAATCCGAGGGGGGGAGACCCAGTACTTC; cdr3_aa: CASSPIRGGETQYF; clone_size: -; j_call: TRBJ2-5; d_call: -; v_call: TRBV18
cdr3_nt: TGTGCCATCAGTGGGACAACATATTACGAGCAGTACTTC; cdr3_aa: CAISGTTYYEQYF; clone_size: once; j_call: TRBJ2-7; d_call: -; v_call: TRBV10-3
cdr3_nt: TGTGCCAGCAGCTTAGTTGCGGGATTCGAGCAGTACTTC; cdr3_aa: CASSLVAGFEQYF; clone_size: few; j_call: TRBJ2-7; d_call: -; v_call: TRBV7-9
cdr3_nt: TGTGCCAGTAGTTCTACCGGGGGAATTGGCAATCAGCCCCAGCATTTT; cdr3_aa: CASSSTGGIGNQPQHF; clone_size: -; j_call: TRBJ1-5; d_call: -; v_call: TRBV19
cdr3_nt: TGCGCCAGCAGCTTGTCGGCTAGCGCCGGGGAGCTGTTTTTT; cdr3_aa: CASSLSASAGELFF; clone_size: -; j_call: TRBJ2-2; d_call: -; v_call: TRBV5-1
cdr3_nt: TGTGCCAGCAGCAAAGGGGGTCCCTCAGGGGTTAACGAGCAGTACTTC; cdr3_aa: CASSKGGPSGVNEQYF; clone_size: few; j_call: TRBJ2-7; d_call: -; v_call: TRBV21-1
cdr3_nt: TGTGCCATCAGTGTCGGGGACTCATACACTGAAGCTTTCTTT; cdr3_aa: CAISVGDSYTEAFF; clone_size: many; j_call: TRBJ1-1; d_call: -; v_call: TRBV10-3
cdr3_nt: TGTGCCAGCAGTGATTACCGGGACAGGGGAAACGGGGAGCTGTTTTTT; cdr3_aa: CASSDYRDRGNGELFF; clone_size: -; j_call: TRBJ2-2; d_call: TRBD1; v_call: TRBV6-1
cdr3_nt: TGTGCCAGCAGCTTTGTAACTAGCCCTTCTCGAGATGAGCAGTTCTTC; cdr3_aa: CASSFVTSPSRDEQFF; clone_size: -; j_call: TRBJ2-1; d_call: -; v_call: TRBV11-3
cdr3_nt: TGTGCCAGTAGTCCCCGATCCACCGGGGAGCTGTTTTTT; cdr3_aa: CASSPRSTGELFF; clone_size: -; j_call: TRBJ2-2; d_call: -; v_call: TRBV19
cdr3_nt: TGTGCCAGCAGAGGGGATCCTAACTATGGCTACACCTTC; cdr3_aa: CASRGDPNYGYTF; clone_size: -; j_call: TRBJ1-2; d_call: -; v_call: TRBV5-8
cdr3_nt: TGTGCCAGCAGCTTAGAAGTCTTGGGGGCCAACGTCCTGACTTTC; cdr3_aa: CASSLEVLGANVLTF; clone_size: -; j_call: TRBJ2-6; d_call: -; v_call: TRBV7-2
cdr3_nt: TGTGCCAGCAGCCTCGGACAGGGTGGTCAGCCCCAGCATTTT; cdr3_aa: CASSLGQGGQPQHF; clone_size: -; j_call: TRBJ1-5; d_call: TRBD1; v_call: TRBV6-1
cdr3_nt: TGTGCCAGCAGTCGGGAGCGGGAGATAGCCAAAAACATTCAGTACTTC; cdr3_aa: CASSREREIAKNIQYF; clone_size: -; j_call: TRBJ2-4; d_call: TRBD2; v_call: TRBV28
cdr3_nt: TGTGCCAGCAGCTGGGGGACAGGCCTAGGAGAGACCCAGTACTTC; cdr3_aa: CASSWGTGLGETQYF; clone_size: -; j_call: TRBJ2-5; d_call: TRBD1; v_call: TRBV7-8
cdr3_nt: TGTGCCAGCAGCTTACCGACAGGGGGTTACACTGAAGCTTTCTTT; cdr3_aa: CASSLPTGGYTEAFF; clone_size: few; j_call: TRBJ1-1; d_call: TRBD1; v_call: TRBV7-9
cdr3_nt: TGTGCCAGCAGCTTGACACAGGGAACTGAAGCTTTCTTT; cdr3_aa: CASSLTQGTEAFF; clone_size: -; j_call: TRBJ1-1; d_call: -; v_call: TRBV5-4
cdr3_nt: TGTGCCAGCAGCGGAGGGACTAGCGGCTACGAGCAGTACTTC; cdr3_aa: CASSGGTSGYEQYF; clone_size: many; j_call: TRBJ2-7; d_call: TRBD2; v_call: TRBV7-9
cdr3_nt: TGTGCCAGCAGTGGAGACAGTCAAGAGGCCCAGTACTTC; cdr3_aa: CASSGDSQEAQYF; clone_size: -; j_call: TRBJ2-5; d_call: -; v_call: TRBV2
cdr3_nt: TGTGCCCTACGAGCGGACAGGGACTATGGCTACACCTTC; cdr3_aa: CALRADRDYGYTF; clone_size: few; j_call: TRBJ1-2; d_call: TRBD1; v_call: TRBV30
cdr3_nt: TGTGCCAGTAGTGCCCCAAGGGACAGGGGGCGCGTCTCCGCTTTCTTT; cdr3_aa: CASSAPRDRGRVSAFF; clone_size: -; j_call: TRBJ1-1; d_call: TRBD1; v_call: TRBV19
cdr3_nt: TGTGCCAGCAGCCTGACTAGCGGGAGTTACGAGCAGTACTTC; cdr3_aa: CASSLTSGSYEQYF; clone_size: -; j_call: TRBJ2-7; d_call: TRBD2; v_call: TRBV5-5
cdr3_nt: TGTGCCAGCAGTTTTAGTGGGGGAGGGCAAAGGAGCGAGCAGTACTTC; cdr3_aa: CASSFSGGGQRSEQYF; clone_size: -; j_call: TRBJ2-7; d_call: TRBD2; v_call: TRBV28
cdr3_nt: TGTGCCAGCAGTTCGGAAGAAGCTTTCTTT; cdr3_aa: CASSSEEAFF; clone_size: -; j_call: TRBJ1-1; d_call: -; v_call: TRBV28
cdr3_nt: TGTGCCAGCAGCTTGGTGCCTAGCGGGAGCTCCTACAATGAGCAGTTCTTC; cdr3_aa: CASSLVPSGSSYNEQFF; clone_size: -; j_call: TRBJ2-1; d_call: TRBD2; v_call: TRBV5-4
cdr3_nt: TGTGCCAGCAGCGGACAAAGACAGGGGAGCTCCTACGAGCAGTACTTC; cdr3_aa: CASSGQRQGSSYEQYF; clone_size: -; j_call: TRBJ2-7; d_call: TRBD1; v_call: TRBV9
cdr3_nt: TGTGCTAGCAGCTTAGACCCCGGACTAGAATATGAGCAGTTCTTC; cdr3_aa: CASSLDPGLEYEQFF; clone_size: -; j_call: TRBJ2-1; d_call: TRBD2; v_call: TRBV7-7
cdr3_nt: TGTGCCAGCAGCCCAGGACAGGGTTTAGCCAAAAACATTCAGTACTTC; cdr3_aa: CASSPGQGLAKNIQYF; clone_size: -; j_call: TRBJ2-4; d_call: TRBD1; v_call: TRBV11-2
cdr3_nt: TGTGCCAGCATTTACCGTACAGGGAGCACAGATACGCAGTATTTT; cdr3_aa: CASIYRTGSTDTQYF; clone_size: -; j_call: TRBJ2-3; d_call: -; v_call: TRBV27
cdr3_nt: TGCGCCAGCAGCTTTGGACTAGCGGGAGCTTTGCAAGAGACCCAGTACTTC; cdr3_aa: CASSFGLAGALQETQYF; clone_size: once; j_call: TRBJ2-5; d_call: TRBD2; v_call: TRBV5-1
cdr3_nt: TGTGCCACCAGCAGGCGAGGAATCCCCTACGAGCAGTACTTC; cdr3_aa: CATSRRGIPYEQYF; clone_size: -; j_call: TRBJ2-7; d_call: -; v_call: TRBV15
cdr3_nt: TGTGCCAGCAGCACACTGGTAGCGGGAGGGAGCTCCTACGAGCAGTACTTC; cdr3_aa: CASSTLVAGGSSYEQYF; clone_size: -; j_call: TRBJ2-7; d_call: TRBD2; v_call: TRBV7-9
cdr3_nt: TGTGCCAGCAGTTTAAAGGGGCTGAGGGCCTACGAGCAGTACTTC; cdr3_aa: CASSLKGLRAYEQYF; clone_size: -; j_call: TRBJ2-7; d_call: -; v_call: TRBV27
cdr3_nt: TGTGCCAGCAGTGACTCCGGGCAGCCCCAGCATTTT; cdr3_aa: CASSDSGQPQHF; clone_size: -; j_call: TRBJ1-5; d_call: -; v_call: TRBV2
cdr3_nt: TGTGCCAGCAGGGCCTCCGGGGGGACCCAGTACTTC; cdr3_aa: CASRASGGTQYF; clone_size: once; j_call: TRBJ2-5; d_call: -; v_call: TRBV27
cdr3_nt: TGTGCCAGCAGTTTCGGGACAGGGACCAATCAGCCCCAGCATTTT; cdr3_aa: CASSFGTGTNQPQHF; clone_size: -; j_call: TRBJ1-5; d_call: TRBD1; v_call: TRBV2
cdr3_nt: TGTGCCAGTAGTATTAGTGGATTAATGGCTGGAAACACCATATATTTT; cdr3_aa: CASSISGLMAGNTIYF; clone_size: -; j_call: TRBJ1-3; d_call: -; v_call: TRBV19
cdr3_nt: TGTGCCAGCTCACCAGGGCCCGGATTGGAGCAGTTCTTC; cdr3_aa: CASSPGPGLEQFF; clone_size: -; j_call: TRBJ2-1; d_call: -; v_call: TRBV18
cdr3_nt: TGTGCCAGCAGCTTAGCGGGAGGGCCCTTCACCGGGGAGCTGTTTTTT; cdr3_aa: CASSLAGGPFTGELFF; clone_size: -; j_call: TRBJ2-2; d_call: TRBD2; v_call: TRBV11-2
cdr3_nt: TGTGCCAGCTCACTAGCGGGAGAGGTGGAGACCCAGTACTTC; cdr3_aa: CASSLAGEVETQYF; clone_size: few; j_call: TRBJ2-5; d_call: TRBD2; v_call: TRBV18